This record covers a single TCR beta chain. Here immunoSEQ multiplex PCR was the method, and the copy in TCRdb shows in-frame clones only, minus some. The sample records under 90,000 clones, about 85% being singletons. The data are from a study of blood T cell repertoires in COVID-19. This CDR3 is built from 13 residues. J lost 5 bases, V lost 3 bases, and 2 bases had no gene match. This sequence joins TRBV12-3 or TRBV12-4 and TRBJ2-5, with 8 bases matching TRBD1. The clonotype comes from a woman between 45 and 60 years old with COVID-19, enrolled during active disease. Sequenced: peripheral blood. The CDR3: CASSFRGQETQYF. In DNA, the CDR3 is TGTGCCAGCAGTTTCAGGGGGCAGGAGACCCAGTACTTC.